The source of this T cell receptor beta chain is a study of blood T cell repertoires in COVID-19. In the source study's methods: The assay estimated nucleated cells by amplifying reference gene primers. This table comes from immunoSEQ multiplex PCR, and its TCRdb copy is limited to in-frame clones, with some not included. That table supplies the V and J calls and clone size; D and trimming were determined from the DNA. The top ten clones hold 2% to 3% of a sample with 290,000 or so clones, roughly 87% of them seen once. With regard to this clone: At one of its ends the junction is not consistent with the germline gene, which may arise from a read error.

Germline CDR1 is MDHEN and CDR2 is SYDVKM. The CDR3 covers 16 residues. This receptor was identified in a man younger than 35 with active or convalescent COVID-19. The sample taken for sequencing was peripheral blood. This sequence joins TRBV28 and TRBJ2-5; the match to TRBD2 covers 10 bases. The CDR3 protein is CASSLLPAGGQGTQYF. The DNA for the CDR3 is TGTGCCAGCAGTTTATTACCAGCGGGAGGGCAAGGGACCCAGTACTTC.